The following is a TCR beta chain sequence with its context. This clonotype was seen a handful of times. What this receptor recognizes is not known. No clone much larger than this one lies a single base away; base qualities are absent. CDR1 SGHRS and CDR2 YFSETQ were looked up in the germline V gene. The CDR3 starts with the cysteine, ends with the phenylalanine, and has 18 residues. Only CDR3 DNA remains: 54 bases, in frame from the first base. Trimming at the junction amounts to 4 bases on V and 3 bases on J, and the germline ends lie 23 bases apart. The library was generated by RT-PCR. Sequenced on an Illumina MiSeq. TCRdb reanalyzed the raw reads on its own, using fastp at Q25 for trimming and MiXCR for clone calling, and kept in-frame beta chains. Rows with a matching CDR3 protein are joined into one entry that keeps the most common DNA and genes. A total of hundreds of thousands of distinct CDR3 sequences appear in this sample, 14% of them only once. In total, the top ten clones hold just over 3.5% of the sample.

This sample is drawn from a study (dated by TCRdb to 2016 to 2017). The rearrangement joined TRBV5-1 to TRBJ1-3, with TRBD1 tentatively as D gene (5 bases match). This TCR derives from a female donor in good health, serving as a healthy control. Sample: memory CD4+ T cells from blood. CDR3 protein: CASSPLPVGGLSGNTIYF. The DNA sequence is given as TGCGCCAGCAGCCCCCTCCCTGTTGGGGGTCTGAGTGGAAACACCATATATTTT.